This section outlines one T cell receptor beta chain sequence together with its context. Some clones are missing from TCRdb's copy, which holds only in-frame ones; the method was immunoSEQ multiplex PCR. The table records 60,000 or so clones, around 91% of them present only once. This sample is part of a study of T cell changes during pregnancy in multiple sclerosis. The CDR3 covers 16 residues. Trimming cost V 4 bases and J 0 bases, with 13 bases left between them. In germline, CDR1 is SNHLY, CDR2 FYNNEI. Sequenced here: peripheral blood, sampled in the second trimester of pregnancy. This chain links TRBV2 with TRBJ2-1; the D is unclear. This sequence was found in a female donor in good health, enrolled as a control in a pregnancy study. In nucleotides, the CDR3 is TGTGCCAGCAGTGTCCGAACTTCAAGCTCCTACAATGAGCAGTTCTTC. The encoded protein is CASSVRTSSSYNEQFF.